A single T cell receptor (beta chain) is shown here with its context. Its antigen remains unidentified. The PCR employed 60 Vbeta primers together with 13 Jbeta primers. The assay was immunoSEQ multiplex PCR, and TCRdb's table has in-frame clones only and misses some. The sample carries approximately 110,000 clones, roughly three quarters recorded once. Germline lookup yields CDR1 MNHNS and CDR2 SASEGT. The length of the CDR3 is 15 residues. The V end was cut by 1 base, the J end by 7 bases, with 11 bases between. These data originate in a study of cytomegalovirus exposure and HLA in healthy donors. General study results and limits: For TCR beta chains, V- and J-gene trimming was later linked to a missense DCLRE1C variant.

The chain is built from TRBV6-1 and TRBJ1-6, with D unclear. The sample comprised PBMCs. The TCR was taken from a woman aged 45-65 years in good health and CMV-seropositive. CDR3 residues: CASSEEGQRNSPLHF. In DNA, the CDR3 is TGTGCCAGCAGTGAAGAAGGGCAGCGGAATTCACCCCTCCACTTT.